The 21 T cell receptor beta chains below all came from one sample that was sequenced in a study of cytomegalovirus exposure and HLA in healthy donors (dated by TCRdb to about 2017). The library was generated by the immunoSEQ multiplex PCR assay. TCRdb provides this immuneACCESS table in a form limited to in-frame rearrangements. Some clones are lacking; in checked studies, under half of them reflect an unresolved V gene, and why the rest are absent is not known. This sample is represented by some 44,000 clones; 92% of them were singletons. The top ten clonotypes cover approximately 5.9% of the sample. The sample was PBMCs. The receptor source for this set is a young man in good health and CMV-seronegative.

The chain recombines TRBV6-5 with TRBJ2-5; TRBD2 matches 12 bases. V dropped 5 bases and J dropped 5; count of bases not matched to a gene: 6. The CDR3 has 15 amino acids. Germline CDR1 reads MNHEY; CDR2 reads SVGAGI. The CDR3 sequence: CASSTGTSGSETQYF. Written as DNA, the CDR3 is TGTGCCAGCAGTACCGGGACTAGCGGGTCTGAGACCCAGTACTTC.

The chain recombines TRBV19 with TRBJ1-2; 9 bases are shared with TRBD1. V trimming: 9 bases; J trimming: 8 bases; junction bases outside the gene matches: 4. The V gene's germline CDR1 is LNHDA and CDR2 SQIVND (reference sequence). This CDR3 is built from 11 residues. CDR3 amino acids: CASRDRVGYTF. Written as DNA, the CDR3 is TGTGCCAGCCGGGACAGGGTCGGCTACACCTTC. The entire variable domain, with the rest obtained from reference TRBV19 and TRBJ1-2, is as follows: DGGITQSPKYLFRKEGQNVTLSCEQNLNHDAMYWYRQDPGQGLRLIYYSQIVNDFQKGDIAEGYSVSREKKESFPLTVTSAQKNPTAFYLCASRDRVGYTFGSGTRLTVV.

This clone came up once. An end of the junction differs from the germline gene, which may be a read error. J is TRBJ2-3 and V is TRBV7-7; D unclear. From germline, CDR1 is SSHAT and CDR2 FNYEAQ (reference sequence). The CDR3 is 13 residues long. The CDR3 DNA is TGTGCTAGCAGCTTGGGCCGTTCAGATACGCAGTATTTT. It is translated as CASSLGRSDTQYF.

The chain is built from TRBV7-9 and TRBJ2-1; 12 positions match TRBD2. Germline CDR1 reads SEHNR; CDR2 reads FQNEAQ (reference sequence). The length of the CDR3 is 17 residues. J was trimmed by 7 bases and V by 5 bases; bases with no gene match: 12. CDR3 nucleotide sequence: TGTGCCAGCAGCAGCCGACTAGCGGGGGCCCCTGGGAATGAGCAGTTCTTC. Its protein product is CASSSRLAGAPGNEQFF.

The V gene is TRBV4-3, the J gene TRBJ2-3, with D unresolved. V gave up 0 bases and J gave up 2 bases, with 12 bases separating them. This CDR3 region has 16 residues. Germline V gives CDR1 LGHNA, CDR2 YSLEER. The DNA of the CDR3 is TGCGCCAGCAGCCAAGATCTAAACGCACTCACAGATACGCAGTATTTT. Protein sequence: CASSQDLNALTDTQYF.

The rearrangement uses TRBV27 and TRBJ2-7; D possibly corresponds to TRBD2 (6 bases). Trimming took off 6 bases at V and 2 bases at J, with 14 bases between the two ends. The germline V gene has CDR1 MNHEY and CDR2 SMNVEV (reference sequence). The CDR3 spans 14 residues. CDR3 in amino acids: CASRGTGGTYEQYF. The CDR3 DNA follows: TGTGCCAGCAGAGGGACTGGGGGAACCTACGAGCAGTACTTC.

The rearrangement uses TRBV4-1 and TRBJ1-2, with D perhaps matching TRBD1 (6 bases). Germline V CDR1 and CDR2: MGHRA, YSYEKL. V shed 3 bases and J shed 5 bases, with 16 bases lying between them. The CDR3 contains 15 residues. The CDR3 sequence is CASSHQIGTLYGYTF. The DNA for the CDR3 is TGCGCCAGCAGCCACCAGATCGGGACACTTTATGGCTACACCTTC.

The gene calls are TRBV20-1 and TRBJ1-5, with D tentatively TRBD1 (5 bases). Germline CDR1 is DFQATT and CDR2 is SNEGSKA (reference sequence). There are 11 residues in the CDR3. V was cut by 2 bases and J by 6 bases, with 5 bases left in between. CDR3 sequence reads: CSARQGQPQHF. The CDR3 nucleotides read TGCAGTGCTAGACAGGGTCAGCCCCAGCATTTT.

V usage is TRBV2 and J usage is TRBJ2-3, with D possibly TRBD1 on 5 matching bases. The germline V and J ends were trimmed by 7 bases and 5 bases, with 7 bases remaining between them. The CDR3 is 11 residues long. Looked up from germline, CDR1 is SNHLY and CDR2 is FYNNEI. CDR3 nucleotides: TGTGCCAGCACCAGGGTAGATACGCAGTATTTT. Amino acid sequence: CASTRVDTQYF.

The J gene is TRBJ2-5, the V gene TRBV14; 9 nucleotides agree with TRBD1. The germline CDR1 and CDR2 sequences are SGHDN and FVKESK. With 3 bases clipped from V and 4 bases from J, the junction kept 6 bases outside the gene matches. This CDR3 spans 15 amino acids. The CDR3 protein is CASSQIQGAGETQYF. CDR3 nucleotides: TGTGCCAGCAGCCAGATACAGGGGGCTGGAGAGACCCAGTACTTC. The full variable domain, with the rest looked up from reference TRBV14 and TRBJ2-5, is EAGVTQFPSHSVIEKGQTVTLRCDPISGHDNLYWYRRVMGKEIKFLLHFVKESKQDESGMPNNRFLAERTGGTYSTLKVQPAELEDSGVYFCASSQIQGAGETQYFGPGTRLLVL.

The chain employs TRBV7-2 and TRBJ2-3; TRBD1 matches at 7 bases. CDR1 and CDR2 from the germline V gene are SGHTA and FQGNSA. V gave up 2 bases and J gave up 1 base; unmatched junction bases: 0. The CDR3 has 14 amino acids. CDR3 loop: CASSLTGGTDTQYF. The CDR3 region has the DNA TGTGCCAGCAGCTTAACAGGGGGCACAGATACGCAGTATTTT.

This clone was recorded only once. The chain has TRBV7-2 and TRBJ1-1; 7 nucleotides match TRBD1. The germline gives CDR1 SGHTA, CDR2 FQGNSA. This CDR3 contains 13 residues. J lost 3 bases, V lost 5 bases, and 3 bases had no gene match. For the CDR3, the DNA is TGTGCCAGCAGCCAACAGGGGTACACTGAAGCTTTCTTT. Translating it yields CASSQQGYTEAFF.

As regards this clone: This is likely a read error, given that the CDR3 carries no conserved phenylalanine or tryptophan at its end. This chain uses TRBV4-1 with TRBJ1-1; no clear D gene. The CDR3 has 11 amino acids. Trimming left V 2 bases short and J 11 bases short, with 9 bases between. Germline V lookup: CDR1 MGHRA, CDR2 YSYEKL. The chain's CDR3 is CASSQSAVAFL. The CDR3 nucleotides are TGCGCCAGCAGCCAATCAGCGGTTGCTTTCCTT.

The chain employs TRBV6-5 and TRBJ2-2; the D gene is possibly TRBD2 (5 bases). Between the trimmed V and J ends, which lost 8 bases and 6 bases, there was a span of 19 bases. The CDR3 spans 15 residues. In germline, CDR1 is MNHEY, CDR2 SVGAGI. Here the CDR3 DNA reads TGTGCCAGCCGACTGGACGCTCTTAGCGCCGGGGAGCTGTTTTTT. It translates to CASRLDALSAGELFF.

The rearrangement links TRBV29-1 to TRBJ2-7; 10 nucleotides align to TRBD1. Unmatched junction bases numbered 5, after V lost 2 bases and J lost 7 bases. This CDR3 spans 13 amino acids. Germline values: CDR1 SQVTM, CDR2 ANQGSEA. CDR3 region: CSVERDRGWEQYF. As DNA, the CDR3 is TGCAGCGTTGAACGGGACAGGGGCTGGGAGCAGTACTTC.

The J gene is TRBJ2-5, the V gene TRBV11-2, with a weak D call TRBD1 (5 bases). The V end lost 3 bases, the J end lost 7 bases, and 15 bases lay between the germline ends. Germline V gene data show CDR1 as SGHAT and CDR2 as FQNNGV. The CDR3 runs 14 residues. CDR3 sequence: CASSLGPAHRTQYF. The CDR3 nucleotides are TGTGCCAGCAGCTTGGGGCCAGCCCACCGGACCCAGTACTTC.

CDR3 sequence (DNA): TGCGCCAGCAGCCTCCTCGGGACAGGGGGCCGTTACTACCAAACCGGGGAGCTGTTTTTT. Residues: CASSLLGTGGRYYQTGELFF. V gene TRBV4-1 combines with J gene TRBJ2-2, with TRBD1 matching over 12 bases. V lost 4 bases, J lost 5 bases, and 17 bases stayed unmatched. In germline, CDR1 is MGHRA, CDR2 YSYEKL. CDR3 length: 20 residues.

The V call is TRBV11-2, the J call TRBJ2-2, with D maybe TRBD1 (6 bases). Germline lookup yields CDR1 SGHAT and CDR2 FQNNGV. With 5 bases removed from V and 4 bases from J, the gap between germline ends came to 11 bases. The CDR3 extends over 14 amino acids. For the CDR3, the DNA is TGTGCCAGCAGCCAGGGGATCCGCACCGGGGAGCTGTTTTTT. It yields the protein CASSQGIRTGELFF.

This rearrangement joins TRBV10-2 to TRBJ1-4; a weak D match, TRBD1 (5 bases). Germline CDR1 WSHSY, CDR2 SAAADI. There are 15 residues in the CDR3. Between the trimmed V and J ends, which lost 6 bases and 5 bases, there was a span of 16 bases. CDR3 in amino acids: CASSSVGTQNEKLFF. CDR3 nucleotide sequence: TGCGCCAGCAGCAGCGTCGGGACTCAAAATGAAAAACTGTTTTTT.

Notes on this clone: This same CDR3 is encoded by further DNA sequences in the sample. This CDR3 is CASSLAGVGETQYF. In nucleotides, the CDR3 is TGTGCCAGCAGCTTGGCCGGGGTTGGGGAGACCCAGTACTTC. This chain links TRBV5-4 with TRBJ2-5; weak D call: TRBD2 (5 bases). Germline V gene sequence: CDR1 SGHNT, CDR2 YYREEE (reference sequence). Trimming left V 0 bases short and J 5 bases short, with 11 bases between. This CDR3 comprises 14 residues.

The chain employs TRBV7-3 and TRBJ1-2; D might be TRBD1 (6 bases). Trimming cost V 5 bases and J 2 bases, with 21 bases left between them. This CDR3 is 17 amino acids long. The germline gives CDR1 SGHTA, CDR2 FQGTGA. The CDR3 DNA follows: TGTGCCAGCAGCGTATTCCGGGACAATTCCCTCAACTATGGCTACACCTTC. It yields the protein CASSVFRDNSLNYGYTF.